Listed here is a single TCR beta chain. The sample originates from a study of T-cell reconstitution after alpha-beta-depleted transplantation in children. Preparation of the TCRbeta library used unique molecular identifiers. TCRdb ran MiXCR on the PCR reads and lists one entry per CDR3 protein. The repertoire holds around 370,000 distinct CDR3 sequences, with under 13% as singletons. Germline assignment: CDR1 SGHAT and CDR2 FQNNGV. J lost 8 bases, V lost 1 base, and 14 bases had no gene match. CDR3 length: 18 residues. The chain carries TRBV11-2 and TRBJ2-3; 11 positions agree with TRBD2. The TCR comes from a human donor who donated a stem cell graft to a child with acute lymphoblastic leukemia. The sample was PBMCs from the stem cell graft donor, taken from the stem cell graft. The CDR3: CASSLGSVAGGPLSTQYF. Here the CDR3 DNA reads TGTGCCAGCAGCTTAGGATCGGTAGCGGGAGGGCCATTGAGTACGCAGTATTTT.